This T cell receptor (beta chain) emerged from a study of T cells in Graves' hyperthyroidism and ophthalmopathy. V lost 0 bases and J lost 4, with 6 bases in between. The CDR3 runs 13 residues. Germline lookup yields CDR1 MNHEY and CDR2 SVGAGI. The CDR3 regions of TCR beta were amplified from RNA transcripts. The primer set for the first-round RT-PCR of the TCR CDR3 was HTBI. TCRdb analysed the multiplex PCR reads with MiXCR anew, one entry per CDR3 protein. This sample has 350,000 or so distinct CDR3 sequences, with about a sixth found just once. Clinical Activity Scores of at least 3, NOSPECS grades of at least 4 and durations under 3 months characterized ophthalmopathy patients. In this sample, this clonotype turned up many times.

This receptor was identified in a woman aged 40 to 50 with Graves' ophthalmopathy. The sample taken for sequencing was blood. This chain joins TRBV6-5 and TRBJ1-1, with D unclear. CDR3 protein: CASSYSGATEAFF. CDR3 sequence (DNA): TGTGCCAGCAGTTACTCGGGTGCCACTGAAGCTTTCTTT.